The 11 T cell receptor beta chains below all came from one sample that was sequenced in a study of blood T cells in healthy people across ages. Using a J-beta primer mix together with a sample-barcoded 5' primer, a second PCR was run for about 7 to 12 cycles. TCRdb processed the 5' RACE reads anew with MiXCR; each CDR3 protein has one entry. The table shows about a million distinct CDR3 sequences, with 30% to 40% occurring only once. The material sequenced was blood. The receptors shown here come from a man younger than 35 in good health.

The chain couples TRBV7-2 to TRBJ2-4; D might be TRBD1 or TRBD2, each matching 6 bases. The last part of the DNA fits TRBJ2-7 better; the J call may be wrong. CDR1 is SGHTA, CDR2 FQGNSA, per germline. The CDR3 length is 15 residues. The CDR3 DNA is TGTGCCAGCAGCTTAGTGTATGGGGGGCCCTACGAGCAGTACTTC. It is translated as CASSLVYGGPYEQYF.

The CDR3 spells CASSPYRVVNEQFF. The DNA for the CDR3 is TGCGCCAGCAGTCCGTACAGGGTGGTTAATGAGCAGTTCTTC. The chain carries TRBV5-1 and TRBJ2-1, with D perhaps TRBD1 (6 bases). Germline V gene lookup returns CDR1 SGHRS and CDR2 YFSETQ. The CDR3 consists of 14 residues. The V end was cut by 5 bases, the J end by 7 bases, with 16 bases between.

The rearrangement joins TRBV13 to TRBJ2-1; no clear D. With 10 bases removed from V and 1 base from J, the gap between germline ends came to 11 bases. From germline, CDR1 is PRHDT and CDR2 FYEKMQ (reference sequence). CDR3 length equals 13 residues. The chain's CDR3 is CATQAWSYNEQFF. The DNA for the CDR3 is TGTGCCACCCAAGCGTGGTCCTACAATGAGCAGTTCTTC.

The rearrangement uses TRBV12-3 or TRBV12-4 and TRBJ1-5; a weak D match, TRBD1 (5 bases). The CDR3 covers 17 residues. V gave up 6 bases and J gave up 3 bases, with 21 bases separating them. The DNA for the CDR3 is TGTGCCAGCAGCATCGGGGGGGAGGCGTTTAACAATCAGCCCCAGCATTTT. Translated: CASSIGGEAFNNQPQHF.

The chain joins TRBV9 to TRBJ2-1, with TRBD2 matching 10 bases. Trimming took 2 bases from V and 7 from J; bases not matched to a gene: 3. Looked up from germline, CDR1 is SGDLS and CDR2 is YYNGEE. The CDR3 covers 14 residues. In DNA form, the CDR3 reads TGTGCCAGCAGCGTGGCTAGCGGGGGAAATGAGCAGTTCTTC. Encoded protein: CASSVASGGNEQFF.

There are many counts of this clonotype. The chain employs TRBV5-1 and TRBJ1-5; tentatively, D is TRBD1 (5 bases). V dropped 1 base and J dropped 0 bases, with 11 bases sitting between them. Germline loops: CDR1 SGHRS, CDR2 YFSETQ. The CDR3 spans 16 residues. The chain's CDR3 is CASSLTGDDSNQPQHF. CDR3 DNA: TGCGCCAGCAGCTTGACAGGCGACGATAGCAATCAGCCCCAGCATTTT.

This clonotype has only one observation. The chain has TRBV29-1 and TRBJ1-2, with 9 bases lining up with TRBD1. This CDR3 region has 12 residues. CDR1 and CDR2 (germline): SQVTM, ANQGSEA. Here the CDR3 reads CSSTRTGDGYTF. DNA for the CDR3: TGCAGTTCCACCCGGACAGGGGATGGCTACACCTTC.

As DNA, the CDR3 is TGCGCCAGCCGGTGGGGAGATAACAATGAGCAGTTCTTC. This codes for CASRWGDNNEQFF. The rearrangement links TRBV5-1 to TRBJ2-1; tentative D call: TRBD2 (5 bases). Deletions cut 7 bases from V and 5 bases from J, with 13 bases between. There are 13 residues in the CDR3. From germline, CDR1 is SGHRS and CDR2 YFSETQ.

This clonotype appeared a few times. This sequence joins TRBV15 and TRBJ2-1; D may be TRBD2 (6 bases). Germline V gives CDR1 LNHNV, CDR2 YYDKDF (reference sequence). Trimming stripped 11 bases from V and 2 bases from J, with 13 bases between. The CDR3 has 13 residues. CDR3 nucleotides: TGTGCCGCCCGGGGCGGGACCTACAATGAGCAGTTCTTC. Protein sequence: CAARGGTYNEQFF.

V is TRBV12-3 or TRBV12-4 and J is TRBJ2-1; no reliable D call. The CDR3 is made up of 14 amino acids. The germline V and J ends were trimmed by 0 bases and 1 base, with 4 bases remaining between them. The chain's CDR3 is CASSLAQSYNEQFF. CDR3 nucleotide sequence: TGTGCCAGCAGTTTAGCCCAATCCTACAATGAGCAGTTCTTC.

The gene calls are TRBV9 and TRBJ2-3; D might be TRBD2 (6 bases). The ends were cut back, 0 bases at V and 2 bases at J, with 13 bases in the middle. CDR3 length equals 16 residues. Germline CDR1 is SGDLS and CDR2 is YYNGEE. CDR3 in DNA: TGTGCCAGCAGCGTAGGAGCTAGCGAAATCACAGATACGCAGTATTTT. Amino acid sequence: CASSVGASEITDTQYF.